This T cell receptor (beta chain) was profiled in a study of blood T cell repertoires in COVID-19. About the research overall: The United States, Italy and Spain were the sources of the acute and convalescent COVID-19 samples.

This CDR3 region has 15 residues. Germline CDR1 SGHAT, CDR2 FQNNGV. V lost 0 bases and J lost 0, with 8 bases in between. Participants came from around 25 US areas, aged roughly 18 to 100 years. Participants were placed into cohorts based on the clinical history they reported. Original processing notes: Estimated nucleated cell counts came from reference gene primer amplification. Measured with immunoSEQ multiplex PCR; TCRdb has only the in-frame clones, and not every one. Clone size and the V and J calls come from that table; the DNA yielded D and trimming. The sample includes a few hundred thousand clones, more than 75% of them seen just once.

The sample taken for sequencing was PBMCs or T cells enriched from blood (not recorded which). The TCR originated in a woman aged 40-49 years who had recovered from COVID-19. The chain has TRBV11-2 and TRBJ1-2; D may be TRBD1 (6 bases). The CDR3 region is CASSLEGASNYGYTF. The DNA of the CDR3 is TGTGCCAGCAGCTTAGAGGGGGCCTCTAACTATGGCTACACCTTC. The full variable domain, with the rest looked up from reference TRBV11-2 and TRBJ1-2, is EAGVAQSPRYKIIEKRQSVAFWCNPISGHATLYWYQQILGQGPKLLIQFQNNGVVDDSQLPKDRFSAERLKGVDSTLKIQPAKLEDSAVYLCASSLEGASNYGYTFGSGTRLTVV.